These 22 T cell receptor beta chains were sequenced from one sample in a study of CD8+CD57+ T cells in acquired aplastic anemia. For CDR3 and TCR beta VDJ profiling, genomic DNA was the template used. MiXCR was run by TCRdb on the reads, yielding one entry per CDR3 protein. The data contain under 500,000 distinct CDR3 sequences, 25% to 40% of them singletons. Individuals selected for sequencing had exhibited CD8+CD57+ cell expansion on flow cytometry. Sequenced material: sorted CD4+, CD8+, or CD8+CD57+ T cells (not recorded which) from PBMCs. These receptor sequences come from a human donor with aplastic anemia.

With regard to this clonotype: The junction does not match germline at one end; this may be a read error. V is TRBV10-3 and J is TRBJ1-1; a possible D gene is TRBD1 (6 bases). The V gene's germline CDR1 is ENHRY and CDR2 SYGVKD. The CDR3 totals 14 residues. The CDR3: CASSFTQGYTEAFF. The DNA for the CDR3 is TGTGCCAGCAGTTTCACACAGGGTTACACTGAAGCTTTCTTT.

This clonotype has a handful of counts. The chain couples TRBV7-9 to TRBJ2-5; D is perhaps TRBD2 (6 bases). The CDR3 consists of 15 residues. CDR1 is SEHNR, CDR2 FQNEAQ, per germline (reference sequence). Between the trimmed V and J ends, which lost 3 bases and 1 base, there was a span of 12 bases. CDR3 protein: CASSLARRGQETQYF. CDR3 DNA sequence: TGTGCCAGCAGCTTGGCCCGGCGGGGCCAAGAGACCCAGTACTTC.

About this clonotype itself: A junction boundary mismatches the germline segment, possibly from a read error. The genes are TRBV7-9 and TRBJ2-1, with 10 bases matching TRBD2. The CDR3 spans 16 residues. Germline V gene data show CDR1 as SEHNR and CDR2 as FQNEAQ (reference sequence). CDR3 coding DNA: TGTGCCAGCAGCACAAGCCCGGGACTAGCGTACAATGAGCAGTCCTTC. Protein product: CASSTSPGLAYNEQSF.

The V call is TRBV10-3, the J call TRBJ2-4; TRBD1 agrees at 11 bases. This CDR3 is built from 14 residues. After removal of 8 bases from V and 13 bases from J, the junction contained 13 bases not matched to a gene. Germline assignment: CDR1 ENHRY and CDR2 SYGVKD. CDR3 DNA sequence: TGTGCCATCTCAGGACAGGGGGCGGTAAAAGGGCAGTACTTC. This sequence encodes CAISGQGAVKGQYF.

This clonotype has a count of ten or more. The V call is TRBV2, the J call TRBJ1-2; the match to TRBD1 covers 7 bases. Germline V gene sequence: CDR1 SNHLY, CDR2 FYNNEI. The junction had 7 bases not matched to a gene; V was cut back by 8 bases and J by 4 bases. The CDR3 loop spans 13 amino acids. CDR3 sequence reads: CASDPGQIYGYTF. The CDR3 DNA sequence: TGTGCCAGCGATCCGGGACAGATCTATGGCTACACCTTC.

This clonotype was counted many times. The chain has TRBV4-3 and TRBJ1-2; D is unclear. Trimming left V 4 bases short and J 4 bases short, with 10 bases between. CDR3 size: 13 residues. Germline CDR1 is LGHNA and CDR2 is YSLEER. In DNA, the CDR3 is TGCGCCAGCAGCCTCATACCCCTCTATGGCTACACCTTC. Translating it yields CASSLIPLYGYTF.

This clonotype was counted between two and nine times. The chain couples TRBV2 to TRBJ2-2; 7 positions agree with TRBD1. Looked up from germline, CDR1 is SNHLY and CDR2 is FYNNEI. V lost 4 bases and J lost 3; bases outside the gene matches: 11. This CDR3 region has 17 residues. This CDR3 is CASSGVDRVGDTGELFF. DNA of the CDR3: TGTGCCAGCAGTGGGGTAGACAGGGTTGGGGACACCGGGGAGCTGTTTTTT.

This clonotype was seen a few times. V is TRBV4-2 and J is TRBJ2-3; 8 bases align to TRBD2. Germline values: CDR1 LGHNA, CDR2 YNFKEQ. This CDR3 has 17 amino acids. Unmatched junction bases numbered 9, after V lost 0 bases and J lost 4 bases. The CDR3 region is CASSQEGAGVFSDTQYF. The CDR3, as DNA: TGTGCCAGCAGCCAAGAGGGAGCGGGAGTATTCTCAGATACGCAGTATTTT.

This chain joins TRBV25-1 and TRBJ2-3, with TRBD2 as a possible D gene (5 bases). Deletions cut 2 bases from V and 4 bases from J, with 10 bases between. The CDR3 is 14 amino acids. The germline CDR1 and CDR2 sequences are MGHDK and SYGVNS. The CDR3 DNA reads TGTGCCAGCAGTGAAGCTAGCTTATCAGATACGCAGTATTTT. Residues: CASSEASLSDTQYF.

As DNA, the CDR3 is TGCAGTGCATGGGACAGGGGGGATGAAAAACTGTTTTTT. It translates to CSAWDRGDEKLFF. The chain combines TRBV20-1 with TRBJ1-4; 11 bases map to TRBD1. The V gene end was trimmed by 6 bases and the J gene end by 6 bases; junction bases not matched to a gene: 3. Germline V gives CDR1 DFQATT, CDR2 SNEGSKA (reference sequence). The CDR3 has 13 amino acids.

The table lists this clonotype with many counts. V gene TRBV2 combines with J gene TRBJ1-5; D call uncertain. Trimming shortened V by 6 bases and J by 6 bases, and 18 bases separated the two germline ends. The CDR3 spans 15 residues. The germline V gene encodes CDR1 SNHLY and CDR2 FYNNEI. The chain's CDR3 is CASSALTTESQPQHF. The CDR3 bases are TGTGCCAGCAGCGCCCTTACCACAGAGAGTCAGCCCCAGCATTTT.

This chain uses TRBV2 with TRBJ1-2; a weak D match, TRBD1 (5 bases). The CDR3 extends over 13 amino acids. The V gene lost 0 bases and the J gene lost 7 bases, with 9 bases spanning the gap. The V gene's germline CDR1 is SNHLY and CDR2 FYNNEI. CDR3 loop: CASSEAGERGYTF. In nucleotides, the CDR3 is TGTGCCAGCAGTGAAGCAGGGGAACGTGGCTACACCTTC.

About this clonotype itself: A much larger clone differs from this one at a single base, so this may be a read error. The chain has TRBV12-3 or TRBV12-4 and TRBJ1-2; possible D gene TRBD1, 5 bases. The CDR3 runs 14 residues. Trimming left V 3 bases short and J 7 bases short, with 15 bases between. The CDR3 region is CASSLPGRTCGYTF. CDR3 DNA sequence: TGTGCCAGCAGTTTGCCGGGACGGACCTGTGGCTACACCTTC.

This clonotype was detected many times. This sequence joins TRBV19 and TRBJ1-6, with 11 bases fitting TRBD1. From germline, CDR1 is LNHDA and CDR2 SQIVND (reference sequence). The V and J ends lost 6 bases and 9 bases, in that order; junction bases with no gene match: 7. The CDR3 covers 15 residues. The DNA for the CDR3 is TGTGCCAGTAGCGGGAGGACAGGGGGCTTTTCACCCCTCCACTTT. It encodes CASSGRTGGFSPLHF.

V is TRBV6-2 or TRBV6-3 and J is TRBJ1-1; D gene uncertain. This CDR3 region has 12 residues. V was clipped by 2 bases and J by 5 bases, with 6 bases between them. Germline V gene lookup returns CDR1 MNHEY and CDR2 SVGEGT. CDR3 residues: CASSYPATEAFF. CDR3 coding DNA: TGTGCCAGCAGTTACCCAGCTACTGAAGCTTTCTTT.

The chain carries TRBV2 and TRBJ2-7, with TRBD1 identical over 10 bases. Germline V gene sequence: CDR1 SNHLY, CDR2 FYNNEI. The CDR3 length is 16 residues. V lost 5 bases, J lost 5 bases, and 12 bases stayed unmatched. The DNA for the CDR3 is TGTGCCAGCAGTCCACCAACCGGGACAGGGGTCGACGAGCAGTACTTC. Amino acid sequence: CASSPPTGTGVDEQYF.

The genes are TRBV20-1 and TRBJ2-2; D perhaps matches TRBD1 (7 bases). Trimming shortened V by 3 bases and J by 5 bases, and 16 bases separated the two germline ends. Germline V gene lookup returns CDR1 DFQATT and CDR2 SNEGSKA (reference sequence). This CDR3 spans 15 amino acids. The CDR3 spells CSARRQGGWTGELFF. CDR3 nucleotides: TGCAGTGCTAGGAGACAGGGAGGATGGACCGGGGAGCTGTTTTTT.

This clonotype was observed a few times. A read error may explain this, as a much larger clone is one base away. The gene calls are TRBV7-2 and TRBJ1-6; D may be TRBD1 (5 bases). CDR1 is SGHTA and CDR2 is FQGNSA in the germline V gene. The ends were cut back, 5 bases at V and 10 bases at J, with 18 bases in the middle. CDR3 length: 15 amino acids. CDR3 protein: CASSVGLGTRSPLHF. CDR3 in DNA: TGTGCCAGCAGCGTAGGGCTCGGGACCCGATCACCCCTCCACTTT.

The V gene is TRBV9, the J gene TRBJ2-7, with 9 bases lining up with TRBD1. Germline trimming cut 4 bases from V and 5 bases from J; bases unmatched to any gene: 7. This CDR3 contains 14 residues. CDR1 and CDR2 from the germline V gene are SGDLS and YYNGEE. In DNA form, the CDR3 reads TGTGCCAGCAGCCCCCGGGACAGGGCCCACGAGCAGTACTTC. The encoded protein is CASSPRDRAHEQYF.

This chain connects TRBV24-1 to TRBJ1-5, with a weak D call TRBD1 (6 bases). The CDR3 totals 15 residues. V lost 7 bases and J 0 bases, leaving 12 bases between the germline ends. Per germline, CDR1 KGHDR and CDR2 SFDVKD. The CDR3 nucleotides read TGTGCCACCAGCGCAGGGGCCTATAGCAATCAGCCCCAGCATTTT. Amino acids: CATSAGAYSNQPQHF.

This clonotype was observed many times. The DNA for the CDR3 is TGTGCCAGCAGTTTAGGTACCCAAGCTTTCTTT. It codes for CASSLGTQAFF. The V gene is TRBV12-3 or TRBV12-4, the J gene TRBJ1-1; the D is unclear. Trimming removed 1 base at V and 9 bases at J, with 6 bases between. There are 11 residues in the CDR3.

In regard to this clonotype: One end of the junction is discordant with germline, which a read error may explain. CDR3 sequence (DNA): TGTGCCATCAGTGAGTCCCCTCAGAGAAATTCACCCCTCCACTTT. This encodes CAISESPQRNSPLHF. The chain carries TRBV2 and TRBJ1-6, with D hard to call. The CDR3 has 15 residues. Germline lookup yields CDR1 SNHLY and CDR2 FYNNEI.